This T cell receptor beta chain was sequenced in a study of T cells expressing NK-cell markers. About the study: Seven HCMV-seropositive donors and one seronegative donor made up the eight sequenced donors. The study's findings and limits: These clonotypes, the leaders elsewhere, also led the CD3+CD56-NKG2C+ fraction in four donors.

To note about this clonotype: No antigen is known for it.

TCRdb reprocessed the 5' RACE reads, keeping one entry per CDR3 protein, no DNA. This specimen shows 350,000 to 500,000 distinct CDR3 sequences; the ten leading clones hold 7.3%. Sequenced material: blood T cells: a sorted CD56 or NKG2C T cell subset, CD4+ or CD8+ T cells, or bulk PBMC T cells (not recorded which). The clonotype comes from a woman aged 18 to 69 in good health.

CDR3 protein: CAITGDSGNTIYF. The chain uses TRBV10-3 and TRBJ1-3; TCRdb designates TRBD1, a call that cannot be tested without DNA. The CDR3 consists of 13 residues. From germline, CDR1 is ENHRY and CDR2 SYGVKD.